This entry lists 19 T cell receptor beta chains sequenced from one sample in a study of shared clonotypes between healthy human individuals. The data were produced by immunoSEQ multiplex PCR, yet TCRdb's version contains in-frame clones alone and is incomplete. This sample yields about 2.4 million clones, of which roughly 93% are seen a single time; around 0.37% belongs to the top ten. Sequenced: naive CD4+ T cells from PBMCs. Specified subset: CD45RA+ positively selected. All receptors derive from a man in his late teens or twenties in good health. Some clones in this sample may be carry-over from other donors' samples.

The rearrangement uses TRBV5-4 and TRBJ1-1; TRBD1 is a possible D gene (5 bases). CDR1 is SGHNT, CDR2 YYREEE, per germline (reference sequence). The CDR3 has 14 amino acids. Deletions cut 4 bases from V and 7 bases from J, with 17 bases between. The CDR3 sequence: CASSRGTDQFEAFF. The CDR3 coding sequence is TGTGCCAGCAGCCGCGGGACGGACCAATTTGAAGCTTTCTTT. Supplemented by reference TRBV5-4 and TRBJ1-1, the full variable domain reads ETGVTQSPTHLIKTRGQQVTLRCSSQSGHNTVSWYQQALGQGPQFIFQYYREEENGRGNFPPRFSGLQFPNYSSELNVNALELDDSALYLCASSRGTDQFEAFFGQGTRLTVV.

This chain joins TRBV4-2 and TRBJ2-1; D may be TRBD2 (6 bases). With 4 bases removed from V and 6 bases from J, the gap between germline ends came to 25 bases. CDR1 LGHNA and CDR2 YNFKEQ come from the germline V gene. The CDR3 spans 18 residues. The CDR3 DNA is TGTGCCAGCAGCCCAAGTACATTGGCATGGCGGGAAGGCAATGAGCAGTTCTTC. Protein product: CASSPSTLAWREGNEQFF.

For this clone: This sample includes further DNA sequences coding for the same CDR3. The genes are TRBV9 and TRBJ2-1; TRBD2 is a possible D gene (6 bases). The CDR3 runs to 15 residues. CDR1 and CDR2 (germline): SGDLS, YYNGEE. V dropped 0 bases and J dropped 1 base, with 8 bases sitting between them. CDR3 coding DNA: TGTGCCAGCAGCGTAGCTGGGACTTCCTACAATGAGCAGTTCTTC. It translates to CASSVAGTSYNEQFF.

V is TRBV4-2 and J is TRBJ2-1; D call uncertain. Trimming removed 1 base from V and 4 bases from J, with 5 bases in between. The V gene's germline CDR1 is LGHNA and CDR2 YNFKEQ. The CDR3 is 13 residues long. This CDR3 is CASSQVGYNEQFF. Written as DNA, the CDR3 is TGTGCCAGCAGCCAAGTAGGGTACAATGAGCAGTTCTTC.

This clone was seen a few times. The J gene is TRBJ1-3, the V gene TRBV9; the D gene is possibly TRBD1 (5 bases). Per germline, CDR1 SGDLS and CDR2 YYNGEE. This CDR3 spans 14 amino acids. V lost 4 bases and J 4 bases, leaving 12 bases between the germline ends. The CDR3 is CASSSGPTGNTIYF. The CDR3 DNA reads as TGTGCCAGCAGCTCGGGACCGACCGGAAACACCATATATTTT.

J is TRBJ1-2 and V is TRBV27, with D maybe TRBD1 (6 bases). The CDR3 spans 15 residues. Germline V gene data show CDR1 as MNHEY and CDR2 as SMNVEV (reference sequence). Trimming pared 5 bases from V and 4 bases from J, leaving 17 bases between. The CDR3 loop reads CASSPNLGRGYGYTF. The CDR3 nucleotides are TGTGCCAGCAGTCCGAACCTAGGCAGGGGCTATGGCTACACCTTC.

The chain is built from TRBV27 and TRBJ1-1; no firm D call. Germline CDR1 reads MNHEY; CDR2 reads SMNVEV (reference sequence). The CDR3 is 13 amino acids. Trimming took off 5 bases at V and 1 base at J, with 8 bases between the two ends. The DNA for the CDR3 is TGTGCCAGCAGTCAGGACTGGAACACTGAAGCTTTCTTT. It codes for CASSQDWNTEAFF.

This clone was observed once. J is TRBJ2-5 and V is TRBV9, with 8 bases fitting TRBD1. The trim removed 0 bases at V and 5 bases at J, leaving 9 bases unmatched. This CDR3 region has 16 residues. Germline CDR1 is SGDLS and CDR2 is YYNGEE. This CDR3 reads CASSVGAGRGQETQYF. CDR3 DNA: TGTGCCAGCAGCGTAGGGGCGGGCAGGGGGCAGGAGACCCAGTACTTC.

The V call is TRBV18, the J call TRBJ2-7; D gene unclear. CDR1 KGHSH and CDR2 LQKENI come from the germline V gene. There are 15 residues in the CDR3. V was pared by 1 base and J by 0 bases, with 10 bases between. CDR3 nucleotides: TGTGCCAGCTCACCACAGAGCTCCTACTCCTACGAGCAGTACTTC. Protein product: CASSPQSSYSYEQYF.

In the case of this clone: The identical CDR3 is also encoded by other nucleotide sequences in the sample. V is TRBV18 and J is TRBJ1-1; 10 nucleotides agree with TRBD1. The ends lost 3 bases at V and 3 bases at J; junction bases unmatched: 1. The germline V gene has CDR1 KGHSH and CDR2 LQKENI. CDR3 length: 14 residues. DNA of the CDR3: TGTGCCAGCTCACCGGGACAGGGGTACACTGAAGCTTTCTTT. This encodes CASSPGQGYTEAFF.

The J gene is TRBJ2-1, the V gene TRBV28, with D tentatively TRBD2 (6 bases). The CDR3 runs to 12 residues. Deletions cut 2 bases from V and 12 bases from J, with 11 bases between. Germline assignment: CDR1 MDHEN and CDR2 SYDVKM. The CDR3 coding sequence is TGTGCCAGCAGTTTAGGAGGGATAGGGCAGTTCTTC. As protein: CASSLGGIGQFF.

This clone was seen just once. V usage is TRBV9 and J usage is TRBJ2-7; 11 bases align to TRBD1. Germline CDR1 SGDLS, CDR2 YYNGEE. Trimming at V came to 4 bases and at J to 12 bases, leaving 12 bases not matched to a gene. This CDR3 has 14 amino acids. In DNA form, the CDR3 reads TGTGCCAGCAGCACCTCCGGGACAGGGGGTTTTATGTACTTC. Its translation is CASSTSGTGGFMYF.

The DNA for the CDR3 is TGTGCCAGCAGTTACCCCGGCGGAGGGGGAACCTACGAGCAGTACTTC. Amino acid sequence: CASSYPGGGGTYEQYF. V and J are TRBV6-5 and TRBJ2-7; D may correspond to TRBD1 or TRBD2 (6 bases each). Trimming took off 2 bases at V and 2 bases at J, with 16 bases between the two ends. Looked up from germline, CDR1 is MNHEY and CDR2 is SVGAGI. This CDR3 contains 16 residues.

CDR3 in amino acids: CASSPYRNDEKLFF. The CDR3 DNA is TGTGCCAGCTCACCATACAGGAACGATGAAAAACTGTTTTTT. V usage is TRBV18 and J usage is TRBJ1-4; possibly TRBD1 for D (5 bases). Deletions cut 2 bases from V and 6 bases from J, with 10 bases between. The germline V gene has CDR1 KGHSH and CDR2 LQKENI. The CDR3 contains 14 residues. Based on the CDR3 plus reference TRBV18 and TRBJ1-4, the full variable domain is NAGVMQNPRHLVRRRGQEARLRCSPMKGHSHVYWYRQLPEEGLKFMVYLQKENIIDESGMPKERFSAEFPKEGPSILRIQQVVRGDSAAYFCASSPYRNDEKLFFGSGTQLSVL.

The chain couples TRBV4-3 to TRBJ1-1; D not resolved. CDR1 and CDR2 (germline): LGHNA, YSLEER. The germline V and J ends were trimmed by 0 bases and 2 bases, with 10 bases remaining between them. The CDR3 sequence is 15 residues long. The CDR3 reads CASSQDMAFNTEAFF. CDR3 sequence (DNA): TGCGCCAGCAGCCAAGATATGGCTTTTAACACTGAAGCTTTCTTT.

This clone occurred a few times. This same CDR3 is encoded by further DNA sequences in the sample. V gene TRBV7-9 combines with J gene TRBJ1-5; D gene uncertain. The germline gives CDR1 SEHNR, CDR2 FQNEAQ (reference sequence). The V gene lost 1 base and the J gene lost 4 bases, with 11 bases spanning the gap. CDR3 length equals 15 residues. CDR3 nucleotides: TGTGCCAGCAGCTTAGGGGCAGGAAGTAATCAGCCCCAGCATTTT. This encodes CASSLGAGSNQPQHF.

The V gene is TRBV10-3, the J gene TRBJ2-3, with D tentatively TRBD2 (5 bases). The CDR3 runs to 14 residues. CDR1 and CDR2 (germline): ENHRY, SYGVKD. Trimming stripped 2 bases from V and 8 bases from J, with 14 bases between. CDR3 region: CAISEAVSGGTQYF. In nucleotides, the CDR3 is TGTGCCATCAGTGAGGCGGTGTCTGGAGGTACGCAGTATTTT.

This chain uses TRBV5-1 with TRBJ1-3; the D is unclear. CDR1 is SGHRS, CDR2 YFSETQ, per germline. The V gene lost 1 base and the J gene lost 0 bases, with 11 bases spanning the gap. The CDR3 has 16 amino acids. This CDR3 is CASSLQGISSGNTIYF. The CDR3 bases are TGCGCCAGCAGCTTGCAAGGAATTAGCTCTGGAAACACCATATATTTT.

The CDR3 DNA follows: TGTGCCTGGAGTGTAGGGCGGACTAGCGGGCTCAAACACCCCCACGAGCAGTACTTC. This gives the protein CAWSVGRTSGLKHPHEQYF. J is TRBJ2-7 and V is TRBV30; 11 nucleotides align to TRBD2. V shed 0 bases and J 5 bases; nucleotides not matched to a gene: 18. Germline V CDR1 and CDR2: GTSNPN, SVGIG (reference sequence). CDR3 length: 19 residues.